A single sample is the source of the 14 T cell receptor beta chains below, sequenced in a study of technical replicates of blood from a handful of donors. Repertoires were generated with immunoSEQ multiplex PCR, while TCRdb's copy carries only in-frame clones and drops some. The data contain about 79,000 clones, more than 85% of them singletons. The sample comprised T cells isolated from PBMCs. The receptors were sampled from a human donor in good health. Some clones in this sample may be carry-over from other donors' samples.

The V and J genes are TRBV7-9 and TRBJ2-3, with 10 bases aligning to TRBD2. The CDR3 runs 15 residues. Trimming cost V 5 bases and J 1 base; bases outside gene matches: 3. Germline CDR1 and CDR2: SEHNR and FQNEAQ (reference sequence). The CDR3 DNA reads TGTGCCAGCAGCCCCGGGACTAGCGGCACAGATACGCAGTATTTT. Encoded protein: CASSPGTSGTDTQYF.

The chain joins TRBV7-8 to TRBJ2-6; 8 nucleotides match TRBD1. The CDR3 is 20 amino acids. The V and J ends lost 1 base and 2 bases, in that order; junction bases with no gene match: 13. Germline CDR1 is SGHVS and CDR2 is FQNEAQ. DNA for the CDR3: TGTGCCAGCAGCTTAGTTTCAGGGGGCGGTTTCATTCCTGGGGCCAACGTCCTGACTTTC. Protein: CASSLVSGGGFIPGANVLTF.

The chain employs TRBV11-2 and TRBJ2-7; TRBD2 aligns across 10 bases. The CDR3 is made up of 17 amino acids. Germline V gene lookup returns CDR1 SGHAT and CDR2 FQNNGV. J gave up 2 bases and V 1 base, and 8 bases lay outside the gene matches. CDR3 nucleotides: TGTGCCAGCAGCTTAGTCCCAAGCGGGAGGGCTGCCTACGAGCAGTACTTC. Protein: CASSLVPSGRAAYEQYF.

The chain links TRBV7-2 to TRBJ1-5, with 9 nucleotides matching TRBD1. The CDR3 is 15 amino acids. Germline values: CDR1 SGHTA, CDR2 FQGNSA. Unmatched junction bases numbered 5, after V lost 6 bases and J lost 2 bases. The CDR3 sequence is CASSRGQGGNQPQHF. The CDR3 DNA follows: TGTGCCAGCAGTAGGGGACAGGGCGGCAATCAGCCCCAGCATTTT.

The chain recombines TRBV14 with TRBJ1-1, with 9 bases identical to TRBD1. The CDR3 is made up of 17 amino acids. The V segment lost 0 bases and the J segment 3 bases; nucleotides outside the gene matches: 8. Germline values: CDR1 SGHDN, CDR2 FVKESK. The CDR3 is CASSQERGTGLHTEAFF. The CDR3 coding sequence is TGTGCCAGCAGCCAAGAGAGGGGGACAGGGTTACACACTGAAGCTTTCTTT.

This chain links TRBV12-5 with TRBJ2-1; D gene unclear. The germline gives CDR1 LGHNT, CDR2 FRNRAP. The CDR3 sequence is 11 residues long. The CDR3 reads CGIGSYNEQFF. The CDR3, as DNA: TGTGGAATCGGCTCCTACAATGAGCAGTTCTTC.

CDR3 nucleotide sequence: TGCAGCGTTGAAGGGGCGGGAGTGGGCACAGATACGCAGTATTTT. It is translated as CSVEGAGVGTDTQYF. The rearrangement joins TRBV29-1 to TRBJ2-3, with TRBD2 identical over 7 bases. V lost 1 base to trimming and J lost 1 base; unmatched junction nucleotides: 5. The CDR3 totals 15 residues. The germline CDR1 and CDR2 sequences are SQVTM and ANQGSEA.

This chain joins TRBV27 and TRBJ2-1, with 7 bases lining up with TRBD2. With 2 bases clipped from V and 4 bases from J, the junction kept 11 bases outside the gene matches. CDR1 and CDR2 from the germline V gene are MNHEY and SMNVEV (reference sequence). This CDR3 has 17 amino acids. In DNA form, the CDR3 reads TGTGCCAGCAGTTTAGATCCCCGGCTAGCGGAGTACAATGAGCAGTTCTTC. It specifies CASSLDPRLAEYNEQFF.

This clone was counted a few times. This rearrangement joins TRBV6-5 to TRBJ2-2, with D perhaps matching TRBD2 (6 bases). The CDR3 totals 14 residues. The germline gives CDR1 MNHEY, CDR2 SVGAGI. V lost 6 bases, J lost 2 bases, and 10 bases lay in between. The CDR3 coding sequence is TGTGCCAGCAGAACCGGGACTAACACCGGGGAGCTGTTTTTT. This translates into CASRTGTNTGELFF.

V gene TRBV27 combines with J gene TRBJ2-1; 8 bases line up with TRBD2. Germline V gene lookup returns CDR1 MNHEY and CDR2 SMNVEV (reference sequence). The CDR3 length is 16 residues. V lost 4 bases, J lost 4 bases, and 9 bases stayed unmatched. The CDR3: CASSSQKRESYNEQFF. The DNA of the CDR3 is TGTGCCAGCAGTTCGCAGAAGCGGGAGTCTTACAATGAGCAGTTCTTC.

This chain joins TRBV4-2 and TRBJ2-5; D may be TRBD2 (5 bases). V shed 4 bases and J shed 0 bases, with 15 bases lying between them. The germline gives CDR1 LGHNA, CDR2 YNFKEQ. This CDR3 region has 16 residues. The CDR3 sequence is CASSLSSAEDQETQYF. CDR3 nucleotides: TGTGCCAGCAGCCTCTCGTCAGCGGAGGACCAAGAGACCCAGTACTTC.

The chain has TRBV11-2 and TRBJ2-5; D is possibly TRBD2 (5 bases). V lost 1 base and J 5 bases, leaving 5 bases between the germline ends. This CDR3 has 12 amino acids. Germline V gene sequence: CDR1 SGHAT, CDR2 FQNNGV. The CDR3 loop is CASSLVAETQYF. As DNA, the CDR3 is TGTGCCAGCAGCTTAGTAGCGGAGACCCAGTACTTC.

This clone was detected once. The J gene is TRBJ1-2, the V gene TRBV9; 7 bases are shared with TRBD1. V was pared by 3 bases and J by 5 bases, with 4 bases of the junction left unmatched. The CDR3 covers 13 residues. Germline V gene lookup returns CDR1 SGDLS and CDR2 YYNGEE. Here the CDR3 reads CASSARTGYGYTF. In DNA, the CDR3 is TGTGCCAGCAGCGCCCGGACAGGTTATGGCTACACCTTC.

J is TRBJ2-1 and V is TRBV6-5; no firm D call. Germline-derived CDR1 and CDR2 are MNHEY and SVGAGI. V was cut by 0 bases and J by 5 bases, with 11 bases left in between. The CDR3 loop spans 15 amino acids. Written as DNA, the CDR3 is TGTGCCAGCAGTTACTCTCGTTATCTCCACAATGAGCAGTTCTTC. Amino acids: CASSYSRYLHNEQFF.